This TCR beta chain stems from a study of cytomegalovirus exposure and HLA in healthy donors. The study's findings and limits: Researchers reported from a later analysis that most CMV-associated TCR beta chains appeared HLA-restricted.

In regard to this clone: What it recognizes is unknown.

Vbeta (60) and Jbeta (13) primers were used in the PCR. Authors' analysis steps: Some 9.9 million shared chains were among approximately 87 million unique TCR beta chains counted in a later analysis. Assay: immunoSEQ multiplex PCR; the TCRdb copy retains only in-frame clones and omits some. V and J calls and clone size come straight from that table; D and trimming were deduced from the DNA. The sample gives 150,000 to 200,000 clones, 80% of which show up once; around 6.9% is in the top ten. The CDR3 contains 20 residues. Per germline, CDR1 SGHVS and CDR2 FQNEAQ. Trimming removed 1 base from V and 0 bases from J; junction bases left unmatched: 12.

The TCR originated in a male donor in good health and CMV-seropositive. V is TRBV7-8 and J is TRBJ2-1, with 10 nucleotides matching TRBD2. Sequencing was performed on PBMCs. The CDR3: CASSLGKASGSLYSYNEQFF. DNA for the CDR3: TGTGCCAGCAGCTTAGGTAAGGCTAGCGGGAGCCTATACTCCTACAATGAGCAGTTCTTC.